These 20 T cell receptor beta chains were all obtained from the same sample, sequenced in a study of identical twins. TCRdb recomputed calls from the 5' RACE reads with MiXCR, one row per CDR3 protein. Among 700,000 or so distinct CDR3 sequences, 8.6% were seen once, and the ten largest hold around 0.98%. These data also formed part of another study, on yellow fever vaccine responses in identical twins.

The sequenced sample was PBMCs. The source is a woman under 30 in good health.

This clonotype was counted only a few times. The chain combines TRBV10-3 with TRBJ2-2; 9 positions agree with TRBD1. Germline CDR1 ENHRY, CDR2 SYGVKD. V trimming: 6 bases; J trimming: 6 bases; junction bases outside the gene matches: 5. This CDR3 region has 14 residues. The CDR3 protein is CAISGTGRAGELFF. The CDR3 DNA reads TGTGCCATCAGCGGGACAGGGAGGGCCGGGGAGCTGTTTTTT.

The table lists this clonotype with many counts. This chain links TRBV29-1 with TRBJ1-4; D gene ambiguous. The CDR3 has 12 amino acids. V gave up 4 bases and J gave up 8 bases, with 11 bases separating them. Germline-derived CDR1 and CDR2 are SQVTM and ANQGSEA. The CDR3 nucleotides are TGCAGCGTTGGGGTCGGGGTGGAAAAACTGTTTTTT. Translated: CSVGVGVEKLFF.

As to this clonotype: A read error may produce the germline difference seen at one junction end. The chain couples TRBV9 to TRBJ2-1; 7 nucleotides line up with TRBD1. The CDR3 consists of 15 residues. Germline assignment: CDR1 SGDLS and CDR2 YYNGEE. The DNA for the CDR3 is TGTGCCAGCACCGTAGACAGGGACTCCTACAATGAGCAGTTCTTC. Amino acids: CASTVDRDSYNEQFF.

With regard to this clonotype: A read error may produce the germline difference seen at one junction end. The rearrangement uses TRBV24-1 and TRBJ2-2, with D perhaps given as TRBD1 or TRBD2 (5 bases each). Germline lookup yields CDR1 KGHDR and CDR2 SFDVKD. This CDR3 has 16 residues. DNA of the CDR3: TGTGCCACCAGTGACGAGCCGGGGACGAAGACCGGGGAGCTGTTTTTT. Encoded protein: CATSDEPGTKTGELFF.

CDR3 DNA: TGTGCCAGCAGCCAAGAGACAGGGGGCGGGAAGACCCAGTACTTC. Translated, it gives CASSQETGGGKTQYF. The chain carries TRBV3-1 and TRBJ2-5, with 10 bases fitting TRBD1. V lost 0 bases and J lost 6; bases outside the gene matches: 4. CDR1 LGHDT and CDR2 YNNKEL come from the germline V gene (reference sequence). The CDR3 has 15 residues.

The chain has TRBV20-1 and TRBJ2-7, with D tentatively TRBD1 or TRBD2 (5 bases each). CDR1 and CDR2 from the germline V gene are DFQATT and SNEGSKA (reference sequence). The CDR3 runs 11 residues. Trimming took off 6 bases at V and 6 bases at J, with 12 bases between the two ends. DNA of the CDR3: TGCAGTGCCAGGGACCCGCGCGAGCAGTACTTC. Encoded protein: CSARDPREQYF.

In this sample, this clonotype turned up many times. The chain carries TRBV7-9 and TRBJ2-1; TRBD1 matches 10 bases. Germline values: CDR1 SEHNR, CDR2 FQNEAQ (reference sequence). CDR3 length: 14 residues. With V trimmed by 5 bases and J by 7 bases, 5 bases remained unmatched. The CDR3: CASSPRDRGNEQFF. Written as DNA, the CDR3 is TGTGCCAGCAGCCCCCGGGACAGGGGTAATGAGCAGTTCTTC.

This clonotype showed up many times. The CDR3 loop reads CASSQFDSLSSYEQYF. In DNA, the CDR3 is TGTGCCAGCAGTCAATTTGATAGCTTGAGCTCCTACGAGCAGTACTTC. V and J are TRBV3-1 and TRBJ2-7; D is unresolved. The CDR3 consists of 16 residues. Germline CDR1 and CDR2: LGHDT and YNNKEL (reference sequence). V lost 6 bases to trimming and J lost 0 bases, with 18 bases between them.

The chain is built from TRBV20-1 and TRBJ1-4, with 8 positions matching TRBD1. Trimming removed 2 bases from V and 10 bases from J; junction bases left unmatched: 9. Germline CDR1 DFQATT, CDR2 SNEGSKA (reference sequence). This CDR3 has 14 amino acids. For the CDR3, the DNA is TGCAGTGCTAGAAATCCGACAGGGGAAGGAAAACTGTTTTTT. Amino acids: CSARNPTGEGKLFF.

This clonotype was detected only a few times. This chain's CDR3 is CSVHKADTQYF. CDR3 bases: TGCAGCGTTCATAAGGCAGATACGCAGTATTTT. The chain carries TRBV29-1 and TRBJ2-3; D gene ambiguous. Looked up from germline, CDR1 is SQVTM and CDR2 is ANQGSEA. Trimming stripped 5 bases from V and 4 bases from J, with 7 bases between. The CDR3 has 11 residues.

The chain is built from TRBV5-1 and TRBJ2-1; 10 nucleotides line up with TRBD2. V lost 4 bases to trimming and J lost 3 bases; unmatched junction nucleotides: 10. The germline V gene has CDR1 SGHRS and CDR2 YFSETQ. This CDR3 is built from 17 residues. The CDR3 here is CASSVTSGVSRYNEQFF. CDR3 in DNA: TGCGCCAGCAGCGTCACTAGCGGGGTTAGTCGCTACAATGAGCAGTTCTTC.

This clonotype was counted only a few times. The chain has TRBV3-1 and TRBJ1-4; no definite D call. V lost 4 bases and J 4 bases, leaving 13 bases between the germline ends. The CDR3 has 15 amino acids. Germline-derived CDR1 and CDR2 are LGHDT and YNNKEL (reference sequence). The CDR3 DNA reads TGTGCCAGCAGCCTCTCAGGAGGACTTAATGAAAAACTGTTTTTT. It yields the protein CASSLSGGLNEKLFF. The variable domain in full, with the rest retrieved from reference TRBV3-1 and TRBJ1-4, is DTAVSQTPKYLVTQMGNDKSIKCEQNLGHDTMYWYKQDSKKFLKIMFSYNNKELIINETVPNRFSPKSPDKAHLNLHINSLELGDSAVYFCASSLSGGLNEKLFFGSGTQLSVL.

The rearrangement links TRBV27 to TRBJ2-7; 11 positions match TRBD1. Germline V lookup: CDR1 MNHEY, CDR2 SMNVEV (reference sequence). The CDR3 covers 17 residues. V trimming: 9 bases; J trimming: 5 bases; junction bases outside the gene matches: 18. CDR3 region: CASSGQGAAVTFDEQYF. CDR3 bases: TGTGCCAGTAGTGGACAGGGGGCGGCTGTGACTTTTGACGAGCAGTACTTC.

The chain has TRBV4-3 and TRBJ1-3; 8 bases agree with TRBD1. Trimming removed 3 bases from V and 5 bases from J; junction bases left unmatched: 6. The germline CDR1 and CDR2 sequences are LGHNA and YSLEER. This CDR3 contains 15 residues. The CDR3 is CASSQGTGLRNTIYF. DNA of the CDR3: TGCGCCAGCAGCCAGGGGACAGGCTTGAGAAACACCATATATTTT.

The chain couples TRBV29-1 to TRBJ2-2; no definite D call. Deletions cut 7 bases from V and 6 bases from J, with 12 bases between. This CDR3 has 12 amino acids. CDR1 is SQVTM, CDR2 ANQGSEA, per germline. CDR3 protein: CSALLGAGELFF. In nucleotides, the CDR3 is TGCAGCGCCTTGTTGGGCGCCGGGGAGCTGTTTTTT.

This clonotype was recorded at least ten times. The chain employs TRBV4-3 and TRBJ2-7; the D is unclear. Per the germline V gene, CDR1 is LGHNA and CDR2 is YSLEER. The CDR3 sequence is 14 residues long. The germline V and J ends were trimmed by 1 base and 1 base, with 8 bases remaining between them. This CDR3 is CASSQVAGSYEQYF. In DNA form, the CDR3 reads TGCGCCAGCAGCCAAGTTGCCGGGTCCTACGAGCAGTACTTC.

There are many counts of this clonotype. This CDR3 is CSAPKAIITDTQYF. CDR3 DNA sequence: TGCAGTGCTCCAAAGGCGATTATAACAGATACGCAGTATTTT. V usage is TRBV20-1 and J usage is TRBJ2-3; D call uncertain. Trimming left V 5 bases short and J 3 bases short, with 15 bases between. Germline lookup yields CDR1 DFQATT and CDR2 SNEGSKA (reference sequence). The CDR3 has 14 amino acids.

This clonotype was seen a few times. The rearrangement links TRBV6-5 to TRBJ2-1, with D unresolved. The CDR3 covers 11 residues. Germline V lookup: CDR1 MNHEY, CDR2 SVGAGI. V was shortened by 6 bases and J by 8 bases, with 8 bases between the two germline ends. In DNA, the CDR3 is TGTGCCAGCAGGGATTGGGATGAGCAGTTCTTC. Translated, it gives CASRDWDEQFF.

The chain couples TRBV10-3 to TRBJ2-5; 8 bases line up with TRBD1. V was pared by 0 bases and J by 5 bases, with 8 bases of the junction left unmatched. The CDR3 has 16 amino acids. Germline values: CDR1 ENHRY, CDR2 SYGVKD. The CDR3 DNA reads as TGTGCCATCAGTGAGTCGACAGGGGCAGGATTCGAGACCCAGTACTTC. This encodes CAISESTGAGFETQYF.

The chain is built from TRBV7-2 and TRBJ2-2, with 11 positions matching TRBD2. The CDR3 sequence is 15 residues long. J was trimmed by 5 bases and V by 5 bases; bases with no gene match: 4. CDR1 is SGHTA and CDR2 is FQGNSA in the germline V gene. CDR3 DNA sequence: TGTGCCAGCAGCCCCTCTAGCGGGGGGACCGGGGAGCTGTTTTTT. This translates into CASSPSSGGTGELFF.